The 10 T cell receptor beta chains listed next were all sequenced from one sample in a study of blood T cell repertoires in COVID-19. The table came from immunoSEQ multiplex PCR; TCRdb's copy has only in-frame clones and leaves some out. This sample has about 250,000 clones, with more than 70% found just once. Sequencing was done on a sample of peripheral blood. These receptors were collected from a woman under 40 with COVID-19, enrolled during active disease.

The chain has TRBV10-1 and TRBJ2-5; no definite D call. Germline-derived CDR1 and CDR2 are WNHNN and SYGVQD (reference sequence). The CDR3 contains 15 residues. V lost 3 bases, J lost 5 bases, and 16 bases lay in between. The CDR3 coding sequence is TGCGCCAGCAGTGAAGGTCTGGGCCGCTGGGAGACCCAGTACTTC. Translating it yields CASSEGLGRWETQYF.

This CDR3 is CSVDDGGLGGNTIYF. Written as DNA, the CDR3 is TGCAGCGTTGACGACGGGGGGTTGGGTGGAAACACCATATATTTT. The chain joins TRBV29-1 to TRBJ1-3; weak D call: TRBD1 (5 bases). Trimming shortened V by 3 bases and J by 3 bases, and 15 bases separated the two germline ends. The CDR3 is made up of 15 amino acids. Germline V lookup: CDR1 SQVTM, CDR2 ANQGSEA.

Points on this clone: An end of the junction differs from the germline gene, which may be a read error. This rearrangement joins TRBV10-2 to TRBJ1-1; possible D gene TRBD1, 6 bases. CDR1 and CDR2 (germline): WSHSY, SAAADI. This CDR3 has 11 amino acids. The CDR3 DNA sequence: TGCGCCAGCAGCGGGAACAGGGAAGCGTTCTTT. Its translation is CASSGNREAFF.

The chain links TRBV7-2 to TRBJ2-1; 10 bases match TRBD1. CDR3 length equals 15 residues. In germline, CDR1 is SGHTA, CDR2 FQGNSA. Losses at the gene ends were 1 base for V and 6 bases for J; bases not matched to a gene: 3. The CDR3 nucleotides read TGTGCCAGCAGCTTAGGACAGGGGGCTTTCAATGAGCAGTTCTTC. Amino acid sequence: CASSLGQGAFNEQFF.

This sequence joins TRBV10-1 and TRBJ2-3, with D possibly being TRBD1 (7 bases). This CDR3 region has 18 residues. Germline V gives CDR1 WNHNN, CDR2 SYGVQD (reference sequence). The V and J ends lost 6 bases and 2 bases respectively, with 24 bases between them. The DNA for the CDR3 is TGCGCCAGCAGCCAACAGGTGTACCAGGGGGGAAACACAGATACGCAGTATTTT. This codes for CASSQQVYQGGNTDTQYF.

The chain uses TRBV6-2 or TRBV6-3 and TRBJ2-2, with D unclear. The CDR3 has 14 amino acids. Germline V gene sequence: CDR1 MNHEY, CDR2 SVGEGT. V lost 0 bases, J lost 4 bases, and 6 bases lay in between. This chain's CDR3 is CASSYSPVTGELFF. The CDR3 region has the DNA TGTGCCAGCAGTTACTCCCCCGTCACCGGGGAGCTGTTTTTT.

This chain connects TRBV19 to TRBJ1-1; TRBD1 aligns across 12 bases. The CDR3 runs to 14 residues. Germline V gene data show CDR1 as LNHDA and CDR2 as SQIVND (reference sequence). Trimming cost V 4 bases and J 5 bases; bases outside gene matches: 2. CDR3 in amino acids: CASSRDRGRTEAFF. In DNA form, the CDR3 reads TGTGCCAGTAGTAGGGACAGGGGGCGGACTGAAGCTTTCTTT.

The CDR3 loop is CASSLRTSGFYEQYF. CDR3 sequence (DNA): TGTGCCAGCAGCCTTAGGACTAGCGGTTTCTACGAGCAGTACTTC. The chain carries TRBV3-1 (or the pseudogene TRBV3-2) and TRBJ2-7; 10 bases map to TRBD2. CDR1 LGHDT and CDR2 YNNKEL come from the germline V gene (reference sequence). The CDR3 loop spans 15 amino acids. Trimming cost V 4 bases and J 3 bases; bases outside gene matches: 6.

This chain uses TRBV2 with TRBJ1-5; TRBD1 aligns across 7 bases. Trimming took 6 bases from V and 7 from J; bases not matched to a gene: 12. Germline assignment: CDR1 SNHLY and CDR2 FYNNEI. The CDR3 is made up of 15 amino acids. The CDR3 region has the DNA TGTGCCAGCAGATTACGACAGGGTGGGGAACAGCCCCAGCATTTT. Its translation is CASRLRQGGEQPQHF.

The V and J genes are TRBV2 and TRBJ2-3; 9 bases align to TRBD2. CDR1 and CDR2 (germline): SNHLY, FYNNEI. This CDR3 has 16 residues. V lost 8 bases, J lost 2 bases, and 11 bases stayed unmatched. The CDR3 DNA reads TGTGCCAGCGGAGGGGCGGGGGGGCATATCACAGATACGCAGTATTTT. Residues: CASGGAGGHITDTQYF. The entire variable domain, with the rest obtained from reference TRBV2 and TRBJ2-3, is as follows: EPEVTQTPSHQVTQMGQEVILRCVPISNHLYFYWYRQILGQKVEFLVSFYNNEISEKSEIFDDQFSVERPDGSNFTLKIRSTKLEDSAMYFCASGGAGGHITDTQYFGPGTRLTVL.